These T cell receptor beta chains were read from a single sample in a study of blood T cell repertoires in COVID-19. The assay was immunoSEQ multiplex PCR, and TCRdb's table has in-frame clones only and misses some. The sample shows fewer than 350,000 clones, approximately 90% of them seen only once. Sequenced: PBMCs or T cells enriched from blood (not recorded which). These receptors were taken from a woman between 25 and 40 years old with acute COVID-19. The conserved cysteine and the conserved F or W are not part of the CDR3 here.

v_gene	j_gene	CDR3aa
TRBV11-3	TRBJ2-2	ASSLDDYTGELF
TRBV18	TRBJ2-3	ASSRGTSGTGTDTQY
TRBV7-8	TRBJ1-1	ASSLVAGTDTEAF
TRBV5-1	TRBJ1-6	ASSLEGQDNSPLH
TRBV28	TRBJ2-1	ASTPGGSGNEQF
TRBV19	TRBJ2-2	ASSLLAGAGTGELF
TRBV5-1	TRBJ2-7	ASSLLGQNYEQY
TRBV10-3	TRBJ1-1	AISGRDTEAF
TRBV7-2	TRBJ2-1	ASSPRPLYEQF
TRBV7-3	TRBJ1-5	ASSYPPGVAEDNQPQH
TRBV11-2	TRBJ2-3	ASRGSSDTQY
TRBV25-1	TRBJ1-1	ASHTGYEAF
TRBV5-1	TRBJ1-1	ASSLPVRQGPGNTEAF